The 22 T cell receptor beta chains given below trace back to one sample, sequenced in a study of radiotherapy plus CTLA-4 blockade in lung cancer. Method: immunoSEQ multiplex PCR; TCRdb's copy keeps in-frame clones and lacks some. The sample gives approximately 89,000 clones, about 80% of which show up once; about 14% is in the top ten. The input for sequencing was peripheral blood, taken from a patient treated with radiotherapy plus ipilimumab. All receptors come from a human donor with non-small cell lung cancer that progressed on radiotherapy plus ipilimumab.

The chain is built from TRBV5-1 and TRBJ2-7; 10 bases map to TRBD2. V lost 3 bases, J lost 6 bases, and 12 bases stayed unmatched. Per the germline V gene, CDR1 is SGHRS and CDR2 is YFSETQ. The CDR3 has 16 residues. This chain's CDR3 is CASSSATSGNPVEQYF. For the CDR3, the DNA is TGCGCCAGCAGCTCCGCCACTAGCGGGAACCCCGTCGAGCAGTACTTC.

With regard to this clone: At one end the junction does not follow the germline gene, possibly because of a read error. The sample carries other DNA sequences with the same CDR3. The rearrangement uses TRBV2 and TRBJ1-2; tentative D call: TRBD1 (6 bases). From germline, CDR1 is SNHLY and CDR2 FYNNEI. The CDR3 length is 12 residues. This CDR3 reads CASRDSFYGYTF. The CDR3 coding sequence is TGTGCCAGCAGGGACAGTTTTTACGGCTATACCTTC.

This sequence joins TRBV4-1 and TRBJ2-3, with a tentative D call TRBD1 (5 bases). Trimming shortened V by 3 bases and J by 6 bases, and 10 bases separated the two germline ends. The CDR3 length is 13 residues. Germline CDR1 MGHRA, CDR2 YSYEKL. Written as DNA, the CDR3 is TGCGCCAGCAGCCAGGACACGTTTGATACGCAGTATTTT. This gives the protein CASSQDTFDTQYF.

The V and J genes are TRBV28 and TRBJ1-2; D is perhaps TRBD1 (6 bases). Per the germline V gene, CDR1 is MDHEN and CDR2 is SYDVKM. V lost 3 bases to trimming and J lost 5 bases, with 10 bases between them. The CDR3 is 13 amino acids. CDR3 in DNA: TGTGCCAGCAGTTTGGGAGGGGGATATGGCTACACCTTC. Its protein is CASSLGGGYGYTF.

The chain links TRBV27 to TRBJ1-6, with a weak D call TRBD1 (5 bases). Germline CDR1 and CDR2: MNHEY and SMNVEV (reference sequence). V was clipped by 4 bases and J by 0 bases, with 7 bases between them. CDR3 length equals 15 residues. CDR3: CASSSGSSYNSPLHF. The CDR3 DNA is TGTGCCAGCAGTTCAGGGAGCTCCTATAATTCACCCCTCCACTTT.

The chain joins TRBV4-1 to TRBJ2-5; possible D gene TRBD1, 6 bases. TRBJ2-7 matches the DNA end more closely, so the J call is doubtful. Looked up from germline, CDR1 is MGHRA and CDR2 is YSYEKL. CDR3 length: 16 residues. CDR3 residues: CASSQEHRTASYEQYF. The CDR3, as DNA: TGCGCCAGCAGCCAAGAGCACAGGACAGCCTCCTACGAGCAGTACTTC.

CDR3 sequence (DNA): TGTGCCAGCAGCCAAGCGAGGGGTGGCTACACCTTC. Protein: CASSQARGGYTF. The chain employs TRBV14 and TRBJ1-2, with D possibly TRBD1 on 5 matching bases. Germline V gene data show CDR1 as SGHDN and CDR2 as FVKESK. The length of the CDR3 is 12 residues. V was pared by 1 base and J by 7 bases, with 7 bases between. Looking up the rest from reference TRBV14 and TRBJ1-2 gives the full variable domain: EAGVTQFPSHSVIEKGQTVTLRCDPISGHDNLYWYRRVMGKEIKFLLHFVKESKQDESGMPNNRFLAERTGGTYSTLKVQPAELEDSGVYFCASSQARGGYTFGSGTRLTVV.

The V and J genes are TRBV19 and TRBJ2-2, with no clear D. V shed 7 bases and J shed 6 bases, with 15 bases lying between them. CDR1 LNHDA and CDR2 SQIVND come from the germline V gene (reference sequence). CDR3 length: 14 residues. The CDR3 reads CASTKRAGAGELFF. CDR3 nucleotides: TGTGCCAGTACCAAAAGGGCCGGTGCCGGGGAGCTGTTTTTT.

The J gene is TRBJ2-1, the V gene TRBV28, with D perhaps matching TRBD2 (7 bases). Germline V gives CDR1 MDHEN, CDR2 SYDVKM. Trimming pared 2 bases from V and 7 bases from J, leaving 12 bases between. The CDR3 totals 14 residues. CDR3 bases: TGTGCCAGCAGTTTAGGGGGGGCGGTAAATGAGCAGTTCTTC. Translated: CASSLGGAVNEQFF.

The rearrangement joins TRBV6-4 to TRBJ2-3; 10 bases fit TRBD2. The V gene end was trimmed by 5 bases and the J gene end by 2 bases; junction bases not matched to a gene: 10. This CDR3 contains 17 residues. Per germline, CDR1 MRHNA and CDR2 SNTAGT. CDR3 region: CASSLRTSGDNTDTQYF. The DNA of the CDR3 is TGTGCCAGCAGTCTTAGGACTAGCGGAGACAACACAGATACGCAGTATTTT.

The rearrangement joins TRBV19 to TRBJ2-3; unclear D gene. CDR1 LNHDA and CDR2 SQIVND come from the germline V gene (reference sequence). The CDR3 is made up of 13 amino acids. V dropped 6 bases and J dropped 1 base, with 8 bases sitting between them. The CDR3 nucleotides are TGTGCCAGTAGAAGCTTGGGCACAGATACGCAGTATTTT. This gives the protein CASRSLGTDTQYF.

The rearrangement links TRBV11-3 to TRBJ2-4, with D perhaps assigned TRBD1 or TRBD2 (6 bases each). Germline-derived CDR1 and CDR2 are SGHNT and YENEEA. Trimming took 5 bases from V and 4 from J, leaving 15 bases between them. The CDR3 spans 15 residues. CDR3 loop: CASSPRQEGKNIQYF. The CDR3 nucleotides read TGTGCCAGCAGCCCTCGACAGGAGGGTAAAAACATTCAGTACTTC.

The chain joins TRBV6-5 to TRBJ2-2; TRBD2 might be the D (5 bases). V lost 10 bases and J lost 1, with 13 bases in between. The CDR3 is 14 residues long. The germline V gene has CDR1 MNHEY and CDR2 SVGAGI. CDR3 sequence: CATEFAGNTGELFF. CDR3 nucleotide sequence: TGTGCCACCGAATTCGCGGGGAACACCGGGGAGCTGTTTTTT.

This clone was recorded a few times. This chain joins TRBV28 and TRBJ2-7; 7 positions agree with TRBD1. Germline assignment: CDR1 MDHEN and CDR2 SYDVKM. Losses at the gene ends were 5 bases for V and 5 bases for J; bases not matched to a gene: 9. The CDR3 extends over 14 amino acids. This chain's CDR3 is CASSPGTDRDEQYF. The CDR3 DNA is TGTGCCAGCAGTCCCGGAACCGACAGGGACGAGCAGTACTTC.

The chain links TRBV19 to TRBJ2-7; a weak D match, TRBD1 (5 bases). V lost 5 bases and J lost 2, with 13 bases in between. Germline lookup yields CDR1 LNHDA and CDR2 SQIVND (reference sequence). The CDR3 is made up of 14 amino acids. CDR3 residues: CASSPWGTAYEQYF. The CDR3 DNA is TGTGCCAGTAGTCCTTGGGGCACCGCCTACGAGCAGTACTTC.

This clone was seen a handful of times. The chain links TRBV9 to TRBJ1-5; D is undetermined. The V gene lost 3 bases and the J gene lost 4 bases, with 8 bases spanning the gap. Germline V CDR1 and CDR2: SGDLS, YYNGEE. The CDR3 loop spans 13 amino acids. The CDR3 is CASSAGPNQPQHF. The CDR3 DNA follows: TGTGCCAGCAGCGCCGGCCCTAATCAGCCCCAGCATTTT.

The gene calls are TRBV28 and TRBJ1-2; TRBD1 matches 9 bases. CDR1 is MDHEN and CDR2 is SYDVKM in the germline V gene. This CDR3 comprises 14 residues. Germline trimming cut 8 bases from V and 6 bases from J; bases unmatched to any gene: 10. The CDR3 spells CASRVLRDRDGYTF. Written as DNA, the CDR3 is TGTGCCAGCCGAGTTTTGCGGGACAGGGATGGCTACACCTTC.

This chain connects TRBV6-6 to TRBJ2-3; the match to TRBD2 covers 12 bases. Trimming cost V 5 bases and J 4 bases; bases outside gene matches: 4. From germline, CDR1 is MNHNY and CDR2 SVGAGI (reference sequence). This CDR3 spans 15 amino acids. The CDR3 spells CASSRLAGDSDTQYF. For the CDR3, the DNA is TGTGCCAGCAGTCGACTAGCGGGAGACTCAGATACGCAGTATTTT.

Here the CDR3 DNA reads TGTGCCAGCAGTTTACGGGGGACAACAATTGGCTACACCTTC. Amino acids: CASSLRGTTIGYTF. This chain uses TRBV28 with TRBJ1-2; D possibly corresponds to TRBD1 (6 bases). Trimming pared 2 bases from V and 7 bases from J, leaving 14 bases between. Per germline, CDR1 MDHEN and CDR2 SYDVKM. The CDR3 consists of 14 residues.

This chain connects TRBV29-1 to TRBJ2-5; 9 bases fit TRBD1. V dropped 7 bases and J dropped 4; count of bases not matched to a gene: 7. This CDR3 contains 13 residues. Germline lookup yields CDR1 SQVTM and CDR2 ANQGSEA. The CDR3 nucleotides are TGCAGCGCCGGACAGGGGCCAAGAGAGACCCAGTACTTC. Translation: CSAGQGPRETQYF.

The chain recombines TRBV10-3 with TRBJ1-5; the D is unclear. The CDR3 runs to 13 residues. Trimming took off 8 bases at V and 4 bases at J, with 12 bases between the two ends. Germline V gives CDR1 ENHRY, CDR2 SYGVKD. CDR3: CAISDGQNQPQHF. The CDR3 DNA reads TGTGCCATCTCAGACGGGCAAAATCAGCCCCAGCATTTT.

V and J are TRBV5-4 and TRBJ2-7, with D possibly being TRBD2 (6 bases). Germline V lookup: CDR1 SGHNT, CDR2 YYREEE (reference sequence). V shed 4 bases and J shed 1 base, with 15 bases lying between them. This CDR3 spans 15 amino acids. CDR3 nucleotide sequence: TGTGCCAGCAGCGGAGGGACTCGGGATTCCTACGAGCAGTACTTC. Its translation: CASSGGTRDSYEQYF.